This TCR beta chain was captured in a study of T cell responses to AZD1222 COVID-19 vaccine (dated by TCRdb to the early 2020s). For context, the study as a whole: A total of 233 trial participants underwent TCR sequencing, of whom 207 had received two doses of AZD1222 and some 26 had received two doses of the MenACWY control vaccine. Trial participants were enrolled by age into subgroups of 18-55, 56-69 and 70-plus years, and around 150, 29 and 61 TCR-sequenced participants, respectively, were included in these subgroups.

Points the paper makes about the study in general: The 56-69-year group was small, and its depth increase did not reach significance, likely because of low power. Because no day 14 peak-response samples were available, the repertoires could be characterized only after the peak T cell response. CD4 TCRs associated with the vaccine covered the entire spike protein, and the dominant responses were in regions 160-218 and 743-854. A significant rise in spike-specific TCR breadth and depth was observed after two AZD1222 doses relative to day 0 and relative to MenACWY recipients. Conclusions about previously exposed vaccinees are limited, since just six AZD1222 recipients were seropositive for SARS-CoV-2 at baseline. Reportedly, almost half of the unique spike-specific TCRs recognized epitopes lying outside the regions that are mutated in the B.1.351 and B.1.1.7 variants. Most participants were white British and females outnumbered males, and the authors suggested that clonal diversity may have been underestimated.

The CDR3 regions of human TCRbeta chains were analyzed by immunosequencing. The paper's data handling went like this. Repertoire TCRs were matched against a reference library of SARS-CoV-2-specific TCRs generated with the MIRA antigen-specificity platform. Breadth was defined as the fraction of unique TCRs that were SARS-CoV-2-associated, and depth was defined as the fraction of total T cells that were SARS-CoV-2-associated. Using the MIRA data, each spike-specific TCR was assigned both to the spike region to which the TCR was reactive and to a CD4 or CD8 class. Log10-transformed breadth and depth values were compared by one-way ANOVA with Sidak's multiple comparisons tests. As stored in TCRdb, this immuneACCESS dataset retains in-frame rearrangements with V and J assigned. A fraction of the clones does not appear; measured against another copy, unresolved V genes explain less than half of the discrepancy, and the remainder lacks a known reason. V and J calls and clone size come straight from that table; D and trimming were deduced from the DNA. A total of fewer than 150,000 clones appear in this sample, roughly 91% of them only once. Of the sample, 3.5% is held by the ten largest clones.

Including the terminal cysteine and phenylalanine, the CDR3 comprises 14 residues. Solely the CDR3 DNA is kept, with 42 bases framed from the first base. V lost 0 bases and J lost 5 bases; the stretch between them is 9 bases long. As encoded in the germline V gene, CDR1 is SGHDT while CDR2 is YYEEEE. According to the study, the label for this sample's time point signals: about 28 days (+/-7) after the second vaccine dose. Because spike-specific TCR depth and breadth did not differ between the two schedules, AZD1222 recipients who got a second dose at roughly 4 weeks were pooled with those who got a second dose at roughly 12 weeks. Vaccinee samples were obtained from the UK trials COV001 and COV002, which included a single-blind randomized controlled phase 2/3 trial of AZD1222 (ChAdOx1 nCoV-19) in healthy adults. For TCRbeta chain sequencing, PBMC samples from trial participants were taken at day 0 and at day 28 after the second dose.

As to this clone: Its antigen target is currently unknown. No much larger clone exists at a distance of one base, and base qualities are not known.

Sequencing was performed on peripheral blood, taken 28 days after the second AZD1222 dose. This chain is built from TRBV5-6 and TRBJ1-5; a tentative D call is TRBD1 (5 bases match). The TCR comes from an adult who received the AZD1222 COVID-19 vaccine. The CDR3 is CASSLGQTHQPQHF. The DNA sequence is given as TGTGCCAGCAGCTTGGGACAGACGCATCAGCCCCAGCATTTT.